The 2 T cell receptor beta chains below come from one sample, sequenced in a study of OX40 agonist ivuxolimab in advanced cancers. Assay used: immunoSEQ multiplex PCR; TCRdb lists only in-frame clones, some missing. The table records roughly 58,000 clones, around nine tenths of them present only once. The sample consisted of CD4+ or CD8+ T cells sorted from blood, taken in a trial of the OX40 agonist ivuxolimab. These receptors originate from an adult with an advanced solid tumor such as melanoma, head and neck, liver or kidney cancer.

V usage is TRBV5-4 and J usage is TRBJ1-2; TRBD1 is a possible D gene (6 bases). V lost 2 bases to trimming and J lost 5 bases, with 10 bases between them. Germline V gives CDR1 SGHNT, CDR2 YYREEE (reference sequence). There are 13 residues in the CDR3. CDR3 protein: CASSLRQEYGYTF. For the CDR3, the DNA is TGTGCCAGCAGCTTAAGACAGGAGTATGGCTACACCTTC.

This clone was seen a single time. The rearrangement uses TRBV7-8 and TRBJ2-7; 10 nucleotides align to TRBD1. Germline V lookup: CDR1 SGHVS, CDR2 FQNEAQ. The J segment lost 6 bases and the V segment lost 7 bases, leaving 12 bases of the junction unmatched. The CDR3 extends over 15 amino acids. In DNA form, the CDR3 reads TGTGCCAGCATAGGAACCAGGGACAGGGGTTTCGAGCAGTACTTC. This translates into CASIGTRDRGFEQYF.